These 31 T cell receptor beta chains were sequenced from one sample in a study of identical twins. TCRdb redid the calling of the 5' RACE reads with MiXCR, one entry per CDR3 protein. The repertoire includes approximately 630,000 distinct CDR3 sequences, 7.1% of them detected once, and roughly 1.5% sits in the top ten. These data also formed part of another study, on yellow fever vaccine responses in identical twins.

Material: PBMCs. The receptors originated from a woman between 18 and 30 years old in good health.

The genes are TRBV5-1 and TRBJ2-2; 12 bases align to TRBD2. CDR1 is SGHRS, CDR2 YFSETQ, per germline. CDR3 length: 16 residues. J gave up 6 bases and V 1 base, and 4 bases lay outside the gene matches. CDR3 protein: CASSLRLAGAAGELFF. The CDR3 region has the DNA TGCGCCAGCAGCTTGCGACTAGCGGGAGCGGCCGGGGAGCTGTTTTTT.

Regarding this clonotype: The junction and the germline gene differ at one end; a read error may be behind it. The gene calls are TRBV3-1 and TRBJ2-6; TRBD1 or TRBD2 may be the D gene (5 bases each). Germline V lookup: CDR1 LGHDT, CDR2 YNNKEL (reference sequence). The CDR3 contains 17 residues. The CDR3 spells CASTQEGWGSGANVLTF. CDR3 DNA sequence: TGTGCCAGCACCCAAGAGGGGTGGGGCTCTGGGGCCAACGTCCTGACTTTC. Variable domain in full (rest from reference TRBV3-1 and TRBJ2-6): DTAVSQTPKYLVTQMGNDKSIKCEQNLGHDTMYWYKQDSKKFLKIMFSYNNKELIINETVPNRFSPKSPDKAHLNLHINSLELGDSAVYFCASTQEGWGSGANVLTFGAGSRLTVL.

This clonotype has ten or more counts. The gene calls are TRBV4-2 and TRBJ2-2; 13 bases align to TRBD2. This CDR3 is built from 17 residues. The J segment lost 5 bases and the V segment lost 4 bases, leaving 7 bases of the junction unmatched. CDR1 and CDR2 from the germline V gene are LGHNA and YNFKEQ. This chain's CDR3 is CASSPQLAGGRTGELFF. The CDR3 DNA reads TGTGCCAGCAGCCCGCAACTAGCGGGGGGGCGAACCGGGGAGCTGTTTTTT.

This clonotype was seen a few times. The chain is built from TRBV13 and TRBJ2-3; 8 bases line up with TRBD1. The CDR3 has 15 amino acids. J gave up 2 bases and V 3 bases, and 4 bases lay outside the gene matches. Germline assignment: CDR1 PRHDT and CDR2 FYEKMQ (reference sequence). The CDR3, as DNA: TGTGCCAGCAGCTTCAGGGGGCTGGACACAGATACGCAGTATTTT. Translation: CASSFRGLDTDTQYF.

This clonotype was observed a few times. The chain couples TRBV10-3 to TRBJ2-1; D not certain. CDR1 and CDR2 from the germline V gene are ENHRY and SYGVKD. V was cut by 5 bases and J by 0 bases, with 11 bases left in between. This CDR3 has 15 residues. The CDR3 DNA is TGTGCCATCAGTACCTACACCAGCTCCTACAATGAGCAGTTCTTC. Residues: CAISTYTSSYNEQFF.

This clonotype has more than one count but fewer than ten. Written as DNA, the CDR3 is TGTGCCAGCAGCCTTCGACGCCGGGACGGATCCTACGAGCAGTACGTC. This codes for CASSLRRRDGSYEQYV. The rearrangement links TRBV3-1 to TRBJ2-7, with D perhaps given as TRBD1 or TRBD2 (5 bases each). The V end was cut by 4 bases, the J end by 1 base, with 17 bases between. The CDR3 has 16 amino acids. Germline CDR1 is LGHDT and CDR2 is YNNKEL (reference sequence).

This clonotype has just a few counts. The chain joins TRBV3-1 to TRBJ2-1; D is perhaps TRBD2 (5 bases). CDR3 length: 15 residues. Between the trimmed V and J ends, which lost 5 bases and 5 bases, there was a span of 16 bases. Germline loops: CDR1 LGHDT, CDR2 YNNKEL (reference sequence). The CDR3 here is CASSEVGRAHNEQFF. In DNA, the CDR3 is TGTGCCAGCAGCGAAGTAGGGCGGGCACACAATGAGCAGTTCTTC.

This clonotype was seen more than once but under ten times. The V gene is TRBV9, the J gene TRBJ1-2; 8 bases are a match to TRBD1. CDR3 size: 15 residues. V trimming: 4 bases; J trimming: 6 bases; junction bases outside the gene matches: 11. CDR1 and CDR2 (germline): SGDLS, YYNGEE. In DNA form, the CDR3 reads TGTGCCAGCAGCCCGTGGACAGGGACTATGGATGGCTACACCTTC. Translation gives CASSPWTGTMDGYTF.

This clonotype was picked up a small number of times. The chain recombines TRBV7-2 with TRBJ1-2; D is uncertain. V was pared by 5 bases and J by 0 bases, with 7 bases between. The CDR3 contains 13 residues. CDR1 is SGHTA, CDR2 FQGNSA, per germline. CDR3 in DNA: TGTGCCAGCAGCGGCGAGACTAACTATGGCTACACCTTC. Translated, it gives CASSGETNYGYTF. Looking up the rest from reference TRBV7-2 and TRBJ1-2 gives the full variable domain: GAGVSQSPSNKVTEKGKDVELRCDPISGHTALYWYRQSLGQGLEFLIYFQGNSAPDKSGLPSDRFSAERTGGSVSTLTIQRTQQEDSAVYLCASSGETNYGYTFGSGTRLTVV.

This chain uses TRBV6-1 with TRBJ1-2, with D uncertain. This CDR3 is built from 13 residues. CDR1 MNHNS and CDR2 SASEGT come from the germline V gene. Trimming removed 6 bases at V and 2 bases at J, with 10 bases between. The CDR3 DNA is TGTGCCAGCAGCCCCGCGGAAAACTATGGCTACACCTTC. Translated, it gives CASSPAENYGYTF.

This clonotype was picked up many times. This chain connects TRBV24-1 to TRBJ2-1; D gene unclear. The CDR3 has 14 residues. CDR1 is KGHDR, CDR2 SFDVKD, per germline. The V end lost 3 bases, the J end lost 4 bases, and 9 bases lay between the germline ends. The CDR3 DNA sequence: TGTGCCACCAGTGATAGCAGCACTTACAATGAGCAGTTCTTC. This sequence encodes CATSDSSTYNEQFF.

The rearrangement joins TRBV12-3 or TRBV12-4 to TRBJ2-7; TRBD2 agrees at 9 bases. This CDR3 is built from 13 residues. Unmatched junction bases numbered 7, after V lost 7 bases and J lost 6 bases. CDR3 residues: CASTPGLALEQYF. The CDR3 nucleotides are TGTGCCAGCACCCCGGGACTAGCTCTCGAGCAGTACTTC.

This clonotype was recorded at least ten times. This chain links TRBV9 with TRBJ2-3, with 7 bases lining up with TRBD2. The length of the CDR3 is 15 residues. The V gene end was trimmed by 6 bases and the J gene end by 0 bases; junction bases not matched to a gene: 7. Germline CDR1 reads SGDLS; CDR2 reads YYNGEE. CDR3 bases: TGTGCCAGCATGTTGAGCGGGGAAAGCACAGATACGCAGTATTTT. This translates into CASMLSGESTDTQYF.

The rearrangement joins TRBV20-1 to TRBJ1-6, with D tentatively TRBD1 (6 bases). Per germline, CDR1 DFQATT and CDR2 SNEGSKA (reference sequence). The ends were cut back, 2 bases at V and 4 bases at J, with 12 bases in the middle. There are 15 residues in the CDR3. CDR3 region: CSARNGGQYNSPLHF. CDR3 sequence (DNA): TGCAGTGCTAGAAACGGGGGGCAATATAATTCACCCCTCCACTTT.

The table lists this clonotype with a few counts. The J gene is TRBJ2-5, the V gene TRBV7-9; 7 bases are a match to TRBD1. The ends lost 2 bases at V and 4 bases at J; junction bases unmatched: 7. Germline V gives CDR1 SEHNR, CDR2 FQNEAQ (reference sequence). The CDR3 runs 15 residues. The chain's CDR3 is CASSLRTGERETQYF. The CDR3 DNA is TGTGCCAGCAGCTTACGTACAGGGGAGAGAGAGACCCAGTACTTC.

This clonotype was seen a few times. CDR3 region: CASSSGDYPYEQYF. As DNA, the CDR3 is TGTGCCAGCAGCTCCGGGGACTACCCCTACGAGCAGTACTTC. The V gene is TRBV13, the J gene TRBJ2-7; 7 nucleotides agree with TRBD2. Per the germline V gene, CDR1 is PRHDT and CDR2 is FYEKMQ (reference sequence). V lost 4 bases to trimming and J lost 2 bases; unmatched junction nucleotides: 5. There are 14 residues in the CDR3.

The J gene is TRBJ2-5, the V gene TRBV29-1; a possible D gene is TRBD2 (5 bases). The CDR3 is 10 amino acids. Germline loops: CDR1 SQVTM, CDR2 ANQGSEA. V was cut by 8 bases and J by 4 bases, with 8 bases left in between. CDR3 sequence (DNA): TGCAGCAGCCTAGCAGAGACCCAGTACTTC. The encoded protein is CSSLAETQYF. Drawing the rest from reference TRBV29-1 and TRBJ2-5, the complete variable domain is SAVISQKPSRDICQRGTSLTIQCQVDSQVTMMFWYRQQPGQSLTLIATANQGSEATYESGFVIDKFPISRPNLTFSTLTVSNMSPEDSSIYLCSSLAETQYFGPGTRLLVL.

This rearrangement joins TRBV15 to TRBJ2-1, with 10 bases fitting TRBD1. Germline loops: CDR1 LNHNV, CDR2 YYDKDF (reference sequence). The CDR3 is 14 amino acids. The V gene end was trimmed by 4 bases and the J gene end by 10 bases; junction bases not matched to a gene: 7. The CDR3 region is CATSKRDRGREQFF. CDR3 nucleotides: TGTGCCACCAGCAAGCGGGACAGGGGACGGGAGCAGTTCTTC. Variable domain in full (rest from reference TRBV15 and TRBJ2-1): DAMVIQNPRYQVTQFGKPVTLSCSQTLNHNVMYWYQQKSSQAPKLLFHYYDKDFNNEADTPDNFQSRRPNTSFCFLDIRSPGLGDTAMYLCATSKRDRGREQFFGPGTRLTVL.

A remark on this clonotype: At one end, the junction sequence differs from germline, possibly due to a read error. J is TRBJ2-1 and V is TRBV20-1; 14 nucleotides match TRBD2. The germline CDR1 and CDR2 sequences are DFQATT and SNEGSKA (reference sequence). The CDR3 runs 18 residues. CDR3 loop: CRARTGLAGVGGFNEQFF. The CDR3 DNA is TGCAGGGCTAGAACGGGACTAGCGGGAGTAGGGGGATTCAATGAGCAGTTCTTC.

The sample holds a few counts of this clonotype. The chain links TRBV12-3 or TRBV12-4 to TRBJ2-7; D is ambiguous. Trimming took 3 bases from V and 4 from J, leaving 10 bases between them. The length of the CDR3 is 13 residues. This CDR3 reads CASSFALGYEQYV. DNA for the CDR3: TGTGCCAGCAGTTTCGCCTTAGGTTACGAGCAGTACGTC.

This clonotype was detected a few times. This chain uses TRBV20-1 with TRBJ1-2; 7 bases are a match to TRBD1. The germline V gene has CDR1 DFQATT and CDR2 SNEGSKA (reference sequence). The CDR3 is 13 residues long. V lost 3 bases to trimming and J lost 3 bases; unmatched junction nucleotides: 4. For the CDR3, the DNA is TGCAGTGCTAGGCGGCAGGGGGACTATGGCTACACCTTC. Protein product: CSARRQGDYGYTF.

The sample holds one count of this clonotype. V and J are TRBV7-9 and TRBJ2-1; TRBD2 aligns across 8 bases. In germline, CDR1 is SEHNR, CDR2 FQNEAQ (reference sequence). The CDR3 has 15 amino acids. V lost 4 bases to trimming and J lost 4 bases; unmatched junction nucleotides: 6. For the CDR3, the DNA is TGTGCCAGCAGCTACAGTAGCGGGGTATACAATGAGCAGTTCTTC. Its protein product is CASSYSSGVYNEQFF.

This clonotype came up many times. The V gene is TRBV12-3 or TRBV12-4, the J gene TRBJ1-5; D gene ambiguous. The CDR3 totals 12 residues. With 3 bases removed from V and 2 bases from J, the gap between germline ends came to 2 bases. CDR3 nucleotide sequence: TGTGCCAGCAGTTTTGGCAATCAGCCCCAGCATTTT. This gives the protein CASSFGNQPQHF.

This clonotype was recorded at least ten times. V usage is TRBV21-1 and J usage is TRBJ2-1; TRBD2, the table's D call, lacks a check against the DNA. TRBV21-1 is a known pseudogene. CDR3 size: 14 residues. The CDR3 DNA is TGTGCCAGCAGCCCAGGAGGGGTCGGCAATGAGCAGTTCTTC. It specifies CASSPGGVGNEQFF.

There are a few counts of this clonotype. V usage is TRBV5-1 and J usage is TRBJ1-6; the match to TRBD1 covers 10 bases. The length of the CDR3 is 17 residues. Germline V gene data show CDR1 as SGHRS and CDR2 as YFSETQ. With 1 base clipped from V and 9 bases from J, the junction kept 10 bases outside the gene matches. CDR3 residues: CASSLTSSGTGVSPLHF. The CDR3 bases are TGCGCCAGCAGCTTGACCAGCTCCGGGACAGGGGTTTCACCCCTCCACTTT. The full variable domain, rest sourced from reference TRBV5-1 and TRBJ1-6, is KAGVTQTPRYLIKTRGQQVTLSCSPISGHRSVSWYQQTPGQGLQFLFEYFSETQRNKGNFPGRFSGRQFSNSRSEMNVSTLELGDSALYLCASSLTSSGTGVSPLHFGNGTRLTVT.

CDR3 coding DNA: TGTGCCAGCAGATCCATGGGTAGCGGGAGTGGTCCCTACGAGCAGTACTTC. Its protein product is CASRSMGSGSGPYEQYF. The V and J genes are TRBV3-1 and TRBJ2-7, with 9 positions matching TRBD2. This CDR3 is built from 17 residues. V was clipped by 6 bases and J by 2 bases; unmatched bases: 14. Germline V gives CDR1 LGHDT, CDR2 YNNKEL (reference sequence).

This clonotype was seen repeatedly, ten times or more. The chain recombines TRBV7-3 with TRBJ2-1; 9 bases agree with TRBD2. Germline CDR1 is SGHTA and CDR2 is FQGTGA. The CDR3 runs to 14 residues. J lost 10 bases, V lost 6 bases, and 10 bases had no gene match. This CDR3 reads CASSRSGSSREQFF. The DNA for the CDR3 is TGTGCCAGCAGTCGTAGCGGGAGTTCACGGGAGCAGTTCTTC.

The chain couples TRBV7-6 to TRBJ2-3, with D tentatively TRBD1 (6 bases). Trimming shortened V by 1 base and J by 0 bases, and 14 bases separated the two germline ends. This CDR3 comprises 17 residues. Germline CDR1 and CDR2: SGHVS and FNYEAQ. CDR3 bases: TGTGCCAGCAGCTTAGATTTAGGACAGCCTAGCACAGATACGCAGTATTTT. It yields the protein CASSLDLGQPSTDTQYF.

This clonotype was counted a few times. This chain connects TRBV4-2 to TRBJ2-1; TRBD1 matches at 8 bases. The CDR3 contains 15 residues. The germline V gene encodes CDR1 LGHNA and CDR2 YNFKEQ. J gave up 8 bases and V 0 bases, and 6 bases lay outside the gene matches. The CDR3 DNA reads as TGTGCCAGCAGCCAAGAGTGGGAACAGGGGGATGAGCAGTTCTTC. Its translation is CASSQEWEQGDEQFF.

CDR3 residues: CASSLSRRMETQYF. CDR3 nucleotide sequence: TGTGCCAGCAGTTTAAGTAGGCGGATGGAGACCCAGTACTTC. The genes are TRBV28 and TRBJ2-5; no clear D. CDR1 and CDR2 from the germline V gene are MDHEN and SYDVKM. V was clipped by 2 bases and J by 5 bases, with 12 bases between them. The CDR3 has 14 residues.

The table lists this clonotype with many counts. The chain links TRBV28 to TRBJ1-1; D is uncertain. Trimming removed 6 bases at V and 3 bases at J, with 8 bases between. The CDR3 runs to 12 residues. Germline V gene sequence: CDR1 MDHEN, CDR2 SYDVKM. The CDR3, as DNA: TGTGCCAGCAGGCTGACGTACACTGAAGCTTTCTTT. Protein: CASRLTYTEAFF. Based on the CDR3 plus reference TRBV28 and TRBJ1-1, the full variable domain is DVKVTQSSRYLVKRTGEKVFLECVQDMDHENMFWYRQDPGLGLRLIYFSYDVKMKEKGDIPEGYSVSREKKERFSLILESASTNQTSMYLCASRLTYTEAFFGQGTRLTVV.